The rows below give T cell receptor beta chains drawn from one sample of a study of T cell repertoires in cytomegalovirus infection. No cognate antigen is known for these TCRs. TCRdb reprocessed the reads with MiXCR, giving one entry per CDR3 protein. The table has 27,000 or so distinct CDR3 sequences, around 19% seen once. Sequences were derived from CD8+ T cells from cultured PBMCs, sampled from culture after CMV antigen stimulation. The receptors shown here come from a human donor in good health (CMV status not recorded). Some clones in this sample may be carry-over from other donors' samples. CDR3s include the opening cysteine and the closing phenylalanine or tryptophan. The D gene is left open where the match is weak. The size entry is marked missing in some rows and otherwise reads once, few, many or a size class.

j_call | d_call | v_call | clone_size | cdr3_nt | cdr3_aa
TRBJ2-3 | NA | TRBV7-3 | NA | TGTGCCAGCAGCGGAGGGAACGCGGGACGTAGCACAGATACGCAGTATTTT | CASSGGNAGRSTDTQYF
TRBJ1-2 | TRBD1 | TRBV7-2 | few | TGTGCCAGCAGCTGGGACAGGGACAACTATGGCTACACCTTC | CASSWDRDNYGYTF
TRBJ1-4 | TRBD1 | TRBV7-6 | NA | TGTGCCAGCAGCAAGACAGGGAATAATAAAAAACTGTTTTTT | CASSKTGNNKKLFF
TRBJ2-1 | NA | TRBV19 | few | TGTGCCAGTGCAGCGGGTCCAAGCTCCTACAATGAGCAGTTCTTC | CASAAGPSSYNEQFF
TRBJ1-5 | NA | TRBV6-1 | many | TGTGCCAGCGGCCGGGGCTACAATCAGCCCCAGCATTTT | CASGRGYNQPQHF
TRBJ2-3 | NA | TRBV7-2 | many | TGTGCCAGCAGCTTAGCGTCGGAACTCAGGCGCTTTTTT | CASSLASELRRFF
TRBJ1-2 | NA | TRBV7-9 | NA | TGTGCCAGCAGCTCTGCGGGACCTTTCTATGGCTACACCTTC | CASSSAGPFYGYTF
TRBJ2-1 | TRBD2 | TRBV9 | few | TGTGCCAGCAGCGTAGACAGCGGGGGGGCCAAAAATGAGCAGTTCTTC | CASSVDSGGAKNEQFF
TRBJ2-3 | TRBD1 | TRBV7-9 | few | TGTGCCAGCAGCGCCCTGGACAGGGCATCCGATACGCAGTATTTT | CASSALDRASDTQYF
TRBJ2-5 | NA | TRBV12-3/TRBV12-4 | NA | TGTGCCAGCAGTTCGACCGGCCCCGAGACCCAGTACTTC | CASSSTGPETQYF
TRBJ1-2 | NA | TRBV7-2 | few | TGTGCCAGCAGCAAATTCTTGCCGCCCAGGGGCGCGGGGGGCTACACCTTC | CASSKFLPPRGAGGYTF
TRBJ1-4 | NA | TRBV18 | NA | TGTGCCAGCTCACCGCTCAGTAATGAAAAACTGTTTTTT | CASSPLSNEKLFF
TRBJ1-1 | NA | TRBV12-3/TRBV12-4 | NA | TGTGCCAGCGATCGATCAGGGGCTATGAACACTGAAGCTTTCTTT | CASDRSGAMNTEAFF
TRBJ1-2 | NA | TRBV27 | NA | TGTGCCAGCAGTTTAGGGGCAGGGTCAGGCTACACCTTC | CASSLGAGSGYTF
TRBJ2-7 | NA | TRBV7-2 | few | TGTGCCAGCAGCCCCTCGCCAGGGAGCTACGAGCAGTACTTC | CASSPSPGSYEQYF
TRBJ2-7 | NA | TRBV3-1 | NA | TGTGCCAGCAGCCACCTGGACTACGAGCAGTACTTC | CASSHLDYEQYF
TRBJ2-7 | TRBD1 | TRBV7-6 | many | TGTGCCAGCAGCCCCCGCTCAGGGGGCTACGAGCAGTACTTC | CASSPRSGGYEQYF
TRBJ1-4 | NA | TRBV7-2 | many | TGTGCCAGCAGCCCACAGGTCGGGAATGAAAAACTGTTTTTT | CASSPQVGNEKLFF
TRBJ2-3 | NA | TRBV7-6 | NA | TGTGCCAGCAGCTTCTTGGGGGGCACAGATACGCAGTATTTT | CASSFLGGTDTQYF
TRBJ2-1 | TRBD2 | TRBV29-1 | NA | TGCAGCGTTGATGAGGCGGGAGTAGAATACAATGAGCAGTTCTTC | CSVDEAGVEYNEQFF
TRBJ2-5 | NA | TRBV12-3/TRBV12-4 | NA | TGTGCCAGCAGTTTCCCGACTACTGACAGGCGACAAGAGACCCAGTACTTC | CASSFPTTDRRQETQYF
TRBJ2-1 | TRBD2 | TRBV5-6 | few | TGTGCCAGCAGCTTGAGCGGGAGGGCGAATGAGCAGTTCTTC | CASSLSGRANEQFF
TRBJ2-7 | NA | TRBV10-3 | NA | TGTGCCATCAGAAGCGCGACCTACGAGCAGTACTTC | CAIRSATYEQYF
TRBJ2-1 | NA | TRBV7-9 | few | TGTGCCAGCAGCTTACTTGTGGGCAATGAGCAGTTCTTC | CASSLLVGNEQFF
TRBJ2-1 | NA | TRBV28 | NA | TGTGCCACGGGGGTTTGGGGCAATGAGCAGTTCTTC | CATGVWGNEQFF
TRBJ1-5 | NA | TRBV23-1 | few | TGCGCCAGCAGTCGCCTTGTACTCCGAGATAGCAATCAGCCCCAGCATTTT | CASSRLVLRDSNQPQHF
TRBJ2-1 | NA | TRBV15 | NA | TGTGCCACCAGCCTCAAGGGCCTTCGATTGTCCTACAATGAGCAGTTCTTC | CATSLKGLRLSYNEQFF
TRBJ1-1 | TRBD1 | TRBV6-5 | few | TGTGCCAGCAGACTCGACAGGGGCACTGAAGCTTTCTTT | CASRLDRGTEAFF
TRBJ1-1 | TRBD1 | TRBV7-9 | NA | TGTGCCAGCAGCGAAAACCGGGACAGGGGTTTTTTAGTGACTGAAGCTTTCTTT | CASSENRDRGFLVTEAFF
TRBJ2-1 | NA | TRBV7-2 | few | TGTGCCAGCACCGGCCTTTCACGGACGGGATGGTTAGATGAGCAGTTCTTC | CASTGLSRTGWLDEQFF
TRBJ1-1 | TRBD1 | TRBV7-6 | few | TGTGCCAGCAGCTTAGGGACAGGGGGGGCTGAAGCTTTCTTT | CASSLGTGGAEAFF
TRBJ2-1 | NA | TRBV6-1 | NA | TGTGCCTGCACCCGGGACCGCAATGAGCAGTTCTTC | CACTRDRNEQFF
TRBJ2-1 | TRBD1 | TRBV2 | NA | TGTGCCAGCCTGGGACAGGGGCACAATGAGCAGTTCTTC | CASLGQGHNEQFF
TRBJ2-7 | NA | TRBV11-3 | NA | TGTGCCAGCAGCGAACCGGGACACTACGAGCAGTACTTC | CASSEPGHYEQYF
TRBJ2-1 | NA | TRBV12-3/TRBV12-4 | few | TGTGCCAGCAGTCCTGAGCCCAATGAGCAGTTCTTC | CASSPEPNEQFF
TRBJ2-7 | NA | TRBV11-2 | NA | TGTGCCAGCAGTAAGGGGCGGGAGCAGTACTTC | CASSKGREQYF
TRBJ2-1 | NA | TRBV6-2/TRBV6-3 | few | TGTGCCAGCAGTCCCTCGAATTGGAAAAATGAGCAGTTCTTC | CASSPSNWKNEQFF
TRBJ1-1 | TRBD1 | TRBV10-3 | NA | TGTGCCATCAGTCAGGACAGGGGACCGGCTTTCTTT | CAISQDRGPAFF
TRBJ2-3 | NA | TRBV28 | NA | TGTGCCAGCAGTTTCGTGGCGGGTACAGATACGCAGTATTTT | CASSFVAGTDTQYF
TRBJ2-6 | NA | TRBV20-1 | NA | TGCAGTGCCAGGGGGGCCAACGTCCTGACTTTC | CSARGANVLTF
TRBJ1-1 | TRBD1 | TRBV19 | NA | TGTGCCAGTAGTCTTCCAGGGGGACGAACTGAAGCTTTCTTT | CASSLPGGRTEAFF
TRBJ2-7 | TRBD2 | TRBV7-6 | NA | TGTGCCAGCAGCTTAGGGGTTGGAGTAGCGGGAGGATCCTACGAGCAGTACTTC | CASSLGVGVAGGSYEQYF
TRBJ2-5 | NA | TRBV28 | NA | TGTGCCAGCAGTACCGAGAGGTGGGGAGAAGCAGAGACCCAGTACTTC | CASSTERWGEAETQYF
TRBJ2-7 | NA | TRBV20-1 | few | TGCAGTGCTAGAGACGGAATAACCTCCTACGAGCAGTACTTC | CSARDGITSYEQYF
TRBJ1-2 | NA | TRBV7-8 | few | TGTGCCAGCACCCAGTGGGGTCCGGGCGGCTACACCTTC | CASTQWGPGGYTF